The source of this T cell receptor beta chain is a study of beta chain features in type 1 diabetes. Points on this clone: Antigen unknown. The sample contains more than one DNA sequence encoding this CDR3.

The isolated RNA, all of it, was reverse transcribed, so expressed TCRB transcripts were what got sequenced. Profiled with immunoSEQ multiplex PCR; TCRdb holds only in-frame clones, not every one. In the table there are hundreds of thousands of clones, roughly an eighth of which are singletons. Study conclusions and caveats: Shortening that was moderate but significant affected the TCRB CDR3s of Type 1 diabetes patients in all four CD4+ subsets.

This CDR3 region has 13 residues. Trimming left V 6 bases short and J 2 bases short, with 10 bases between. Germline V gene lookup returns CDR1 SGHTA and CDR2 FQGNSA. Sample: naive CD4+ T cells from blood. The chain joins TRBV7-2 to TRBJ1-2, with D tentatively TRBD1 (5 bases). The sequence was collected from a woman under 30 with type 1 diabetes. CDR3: CASSPDSNYGYTF. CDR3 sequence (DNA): TGTGCCAGCAGTCCCGACAGCAACTATGGCTACACCTTC.